The 13 T cell receptor beta chains below were found in one sample sequenced in a study of memory CD4+ T cells and cytomegalovirus serostatus. The protocol was immunoSEQ multiplex PCR, while the TCRdb copy is restricted to in-frame clones and leaves out a portion. The sample carries some 26,000 clones, roughly three quarters recorded once. Single viable CD3+CD4+CD8-CD45RO+ cells were sorted as the memory CD4+ T cells. Material for sequencing was memory CD4+ T cells from blood. The receptors originated from an adult in good health and CMV-seronegative.

The CDR3: CASSSWTSGNIQYF. DNA for the CDR3: TGTGCCAGCAGCTCATGGACTAGCGGAAACATTCAGTACTTC. The gene calls are TRBV5-4 and TRBJ2-4, with TRBD2 identical over 10 bases. Per germline, CDR1 SGHNT and CDR2 YYREEE (reference sequence). Germline trimming cut 3 bases from V and 6 bases from J; bases unmatched to any gene: 3. The CDR3 runs to 14 residues. The variable domain in full, with the rest retrieved from reference TRBV5-4 and TRBJ2-4, is ETGVTQSPTHLIKTRGQQVTLRCSSQSGHNTVSWYQQALGQGPQFIFQYYREEENGRGNFPPRFSGLQFPNYSSELNVNALELDDSALYLCASSSWTSGNIQYFGAGTRLSVL.

V and J are TRBV10-3 and TRBJ2-4, with a tentative D call TRBD2 (6 bases). The V gene lost 0 bases and the J gene lost 7 bases, with 19 bases spanning the gap. The length of the CDR3 is 17 residues. The germline CDR1 and CDR2 sequences are ENHRY and SYGVKD. The CDR3 DNA reads as TGTGCCATCAGTGAGTCGGTGGGGACTTTCGTAGCGAACATTCAGTACTTC. Protein product: CAISESVGTFVANIQYF.

The chain carries TRBV6-1 and TRBJ1-2, with TRBD1 identical over 7 bases. Looked up from germline, CDR1 is MNHNS and CDR2 is SASEGT. This CDR3 spans 15 amino acids. V dropped 0 bases and J dropped 4; count of bases not matched to a gene: 5. CDR3 DNA sequence: TGTGCCAGCAGTGAAGCGAGGGGACAGTCCTATGGCTACACCTTC. Its translation is CASSEARGQSYGYTF.

The chain carries TRBV2 and TRBJ1-2; possibly TRBD1 for D (6 bases). V lost 7 bases, J lost 8 bases, and 17 bases lay in between. The CDR3 extends over 13 amino acids. Germline CDR1 reads SNHLY; CDR2 reads FYNNEI. The CDR3 here is CASTWTARGGYTF. DNA for the CDR3: TGTGCCAGCACCTGGACGGCCAGGGGAGGCTACACCTTC. Full variable domain (rest looked up from reference TRBV2 and TRBJ1-2): EPEVTQTPSHQVTQMGQEVILRCVPISNHLYFYWYRQILGQKVEFLVSFYNNEISEKSEIFDDQFSVERPDGSNFTLKIRSTKLEDSAMYFCASTWTARGGYTFGSGTRLTVV.

The chain links TRBV5-4 to TRBJ2-5; D remains ambiguous. Germline V gene sequence: CDR1 SGHNT, CDR2 YYREEE (reference sequence). CDR3 length equals 12 residues. Trimming pared 2 bases from V and 4 bases from J, leaving 6 bases between. Here the CDR3 DNA reads TGTGCCAGCAGCTTAAGTACAGAGACCCAGTACTTC. Its translation is CASSLSTETQYF.

The V call is TRBV7-2, the J call TRBJ1-2; weak D call: TRBD1 (5 bases). The CDR3 consists of 13 residues. V was trimmed by 5 bases and J by 4 bases, leaving 11 bases between them. CDR1 is SGHTA, CDR2 FQGNSA, per germline. CDR3 nucleotide sequence: TGTGCCAGCAGCCCGCGACAGACCTATGGCTACACCTTC. Encoded protein: CASSPRQTYGYTF.

This rearrangement joins TRBV10-1 to TRBJ1-1; D remains ambiguous. Germline CDR1 is WNHNN and CDR2 is SYGVQD (reference sequence). Between the trimmed V and J ends, which lost 3 bases and 12 bases, there was a span of 17 bases. The CDR3 runs to 13 residues. The CDR3 bases are TGCGCCAGCAGTGACCCCGCAACCCCGCGACCTTTCTTT. It yields the protein CASSDPATPRPFF.

In its sample, this clone was seen a few times. The V call is TRBV19, the J call TRBJ2-3, with TRBD1 matching 11 bases. The CDR3 has 15 residues. Germline-derived CDR1 and CDR2 are LNHDA and SQIVND (reference sequence). V trimming: 10 bases; J trimming: 4 bases; junction bases outside the gene matches: 10. The CDR3 DNA reads as TGTGCCACTCGGACAGGGGGCGCAGGGGCAGATACGCAGTATTTT. This encodes CATRTGGAGADTQYF.

Points on this clone: The DNA is left out, because the CDR3 cannot be placed on it with certainty; the CDR3 is given as TCRdb lists it. The genes are TRBV7-2 and TRBJ1-2; TRBD1, as called in the table, went unchecked against the DNA. Germline V gene sequence: CDR1 SGHTA, CDR2 FQGNSA. With termini counted, the CDR3 has 18 amino acids. CDR3: CASSKQTYGYTFGSGYTF.

The count of this clone is one. V gene TRBV5-6 combines with J gene TRBJ1-1, with D possibly being TRBD1 (5 bases). From germline, CDR1 is SGHDT and CDR2 YYEEEE. The CDR3 consists of 17 residues. Between the trimmed V and J ends, which lost 3 bases and 0 bases, there was a span of 18 bases. CDR3 amino acids: CASSSEGSGLMNTEAFF. The CDR3 DNA follows: TGTGCCAGCAGCTCGGAGGGTTCGGGGCTTATGAACACTGAAGCTTTCTTT.

This clone showed up just once. The chain employs TRBV28 and TRBJ2-7, with 7 bases that match TRBD1. The CDR3 totals 13 residues. V lost 3 bases, J lost 3 bases, and 2 bases stayed unmatched. The germline V gene has CDR1 MDHEN and CDR2 SYDVKM. The CDR3 loop reads CASSFGQDYEQYF. The CDR3 nucleotides are TGTGCCAGCAGTTTTGGACAGGACTACGAGCAGTACTTC.

The rearrangement links TRBV5-1 to TRBJ2-1, with 7 bases identical to TRBD1. Losses at the gene ends were 5 bases for V and 0 bases for J; bases not matched to a gene: 5. Germline V lookup: CDR1 SGHRS, CDR2 YFSETQ. The CDR3 extends over 15 amino acids. The CDR3 reads CASRRDSVSYNEQFF. CDR3 coding DNA: TGCGCCAGCAGACGGGACAGCGTCTCCTACAATGAGCAGTTCTTC.

This clone was observed a handful of times. The rearrangement joins TRBV19 to TRBJ1-5; TRBD1 agrees at 8 bases. The CDR3 sequence is 15 residues long. CDR1 is LNHDA, CDR2 SQIVND, per germline (reference sequence). V lost 6 bases to trimming and J lost 7 bases; unmatched junction nucleotides: 11. This CDR3 is CASRVQGEIGQPQHF. As DNA, the CDR3 is TGTGCCAGTAGGGTACAGGGGGAGATTGGACAGCCCCAGCATTTT.